The 9 T cell receptor beta chains below come from one sample, sequenced in a study of vaccination effects on CD4 cells after COVID-19. Having been cultured for about 10 days, the cells underwent CD4+ T cell isolation. The antigens of these receptors remain unknown. Sequenced by immunoSEQ multiplex PCR; TCRdb stores in-frame clones only, minus some. The data contain tens of thousands of clones, roughly four fifths of them singletons. The source material was CD4+ T cells from PBMCs cultured without peptide, sampled before COVID-19 vaccination. All receptors derive from a human donor who received a COVID-19 vaccine.

This clone appeared a single time. CDR3 DNA: TGCGCCAGCAGCGTCGCGGGACGGGCGAATTCACCCCTCCACTTT. This codes for CASSVAGRANSPLHF. The chain links TRBV5-1 to TRBJ1-6; possible D gene TRBD1, 5 bases. Germline CDR1 and CDR2: SGHRS and YFSETQ. The V end lost 4 bases, the J end lost 7 bases, and 15 bases lay between the germline ends. CDR3 size: 15 residues.

V gene TRBV10-3 combines with J gene TRBJ2-3; the D gene is possibly TRBD2 (5 bases). Germline V gene data show CDR1 as ENHRY and CDR2 as SYGVKD. Trimming left V 3 bases short and J 6 bases short, with 16 bases between. The CDR3 consists of 15 residues. This CDR3 reads CAISESGYLADTQYF. CDR3 sequence (DNA): TGTGCCATCAGTGAATCGGGGTACTTGGCCGATACGCAGTATTTT.

The chain has TRBV23-1 and TRBJ2-4; 11 bases align to TRBD2. TRBV23-1 counts as an open reading frame of uncertain function. This CDR3 spans 16 amino acids. The ends lost 8 bases at V and 4 bases at J; junction bases unmatched: 10. CDR3 DNA sequence: TGCGCCAGCGTTAATAGCGGGGGGGATATGAAAAACATTCAGTACTTC. Protein: CASVNSGGDMKNIQYF.

This clone has a single count. The chain joins TRBV18 to TRBJ1-3; D is unclear. The germline gives CDR1 KGHSH, CDR2 LQKENI. The CDR3 sequence is 16 residues long. Trimming removed 3 bases from V and 0 bases from J, with 12 bases in between. CDR3 protein: CASSPPGSYSGNTIYF. The CDR3 DNA reads TGTGCCAGCTCACCGCCCGGGTCCTACTCTGGAAACACCATATATTTT.

This clone was counted once. In DNA form, the CDR3 reads TGTGCCAGCTCGGGGACTAGCGGGAGTGGGACCCAGTACTTC. This encodes CASSGTSGSGTQYF. V is TRBV18 and J is TRBJ2-5, with 14 bases identical to TRBD2. The V gene end was trimmed by 6 bases and the J gene end by 7 bases; junction bases not matched to a gene: 4. CDR3 length: 14 residues. Germline V gene data show CDR1 as KGHSH and CDR2 as LQKENI. Looking up the rest from reference TRBV18 and TRBJ2-5 gives the full variable domain: NAGVMQNPRHLVRRRGQEARLRCSPMKGHSHVYWYRQLPEEGLKFMVYLQKENIIDESGMPKERFSAEFPKEGPSILRIQQVVRGDSAAYFCASSGTSGSGTQYFGPGTRLLVL.

The V gene is TRBV7-6, the J gene TRBJ2-7; TRBD1 might be the D (6 bases). Trimming took 1 base from V and 0 from J, leaving 10 bases between them. The CDR3 spans 15 residues. Germline V lookup: CDR1 SGHVS, CDR2 FNYEAQ. The CDR3 reads CASSLEGENSYEQYF. The CDR3 DNA reads as TGTGCCAGCAGCTTAGAGGGGGAGAACTCCTACGAGCAGTACTTC.

This clone came up once. The rearrangement uses TRBV9 and TRBJ2-3; D remains unclear. This CDR3 has 14 residues. Trimming removed 0 bases at V and 4 bases at J, with 9 bases between. Germline V gives CDR1 SGDLS, CDR2 YYNGEE. This CDR3 is CASSVATKSDTQYF. The CDR3 DNA sequence: TGTGCCAGCAGCGTAGCGACCAAGTCAGATACGCAGTATTTT. Full variable domain (missing parts from reference TRBV9 and TRBJ2-3): DSGVTQTPKHLITATGQRVTLRCSPRSGDLSVYWYQQSLDQGLQFLIQYYNGEERAKGNILERFSAQQFPDLHSELNLSSLELGDSALYFCASSVATKSDTQYFGPGTRLTVL.

The chain combines TRBV9 with TRBJ2-3; D uncertain. The germline V gene has CDR1 SGDLS and CDR2 YYNGEE. V was trimmed by 3 bases and J by 2 bases, leaving 4 bases between them. The CDR3 covers 12 residues. The DNA of the CDR3 is TGTGCCAGCAGCGCTCTCACAGATACGCAGTATTTT. Translated, it gives CASSALTDTQYF.

The chain uses TRBV3-1 (or the pseudogene TRBV3-2) and TRBJ2-7; tentative D call: TRBD2 (7 bases). This CDR3 region has 17 residues. V lost 1 base and J 6 bases, leaving 22 bases between the germline ends. Per the germline V gene, CDR1 is LGHDT and CDR2 is YNNKEL (reference sequence). CDR3 sequence reads: CASSQARRRGAVSEQYF. The CDR3 coding sequence is TGTGCCAGCAGCCAAGCCCGACGCCGGGGGGCCGTGAGCGAGCAGTACTTC.